These 5 T cell receptor beta chains were sequenced from one sample in a study of shared clonotypes between healthy human individuals. Sequenced by immunoSEQ multiplex PCR; TCRdb stores in-frame clones only, minus some. This sample yields just over 2,000,000 clones, of which just under 95% are seen a single time; 0.9% to 1.4% belongs to the top ten. Only CD45RO-negative cells positively selected for CCR7 counted as naive CD8 cells, so terminally differentiated effector memory CD45RA+ cells were excluded. The sequencing input was naive CD8+ T cells sorted from blood. Receptors were obtained from a man younger than 35 in good health.

V gene TRBV4-1 combines with J gene TRBJ2-2; D is perhaps TRBD2 (7 bases). The CDR3 extends over 16 amino acids. Germline CDR1 is MGHRA and CDR2 is YSYEKL. Trimming took 2 bases from V and 7 from J, leaving 17 bases between them. DNA of the CDR3: TGCGCCAGCAGCCAACCCTCCCGGGGGGCCAGCGGGGAGCTGTTTTTT. Translated: CASSQPSRGASGELFF.

A note on this clone: This sample also contains other DNA sequences that code for the same CDR3. The chain employs TRBV27 and TRBJ2-7; 11 positions match TRBD2. CDR1 and CDR2 (germline): MNHEY, SMNVEV (reference sequence). The CDR3 has 16 amino acids. V was pared by 5 bases and J by 0 bases, with 6 bases of the junction left unmatched. The CDR3 DNA reads as TGTGCCAGCAGTCCCTCTAGCGGGGGGATCTCCTACGAGCAGTACTTC. It is translated as CASSPSSGGISYEQYF.

The J gene is TRBJ2-7, the V gene TRBV2; D is ambiguous. V shed 2 bases and J shed 4 bases, with 9 bases lying between them. Germline V lookup: CDR1 SNHLY, CDR2 FYNNEI. The CDR3 loop spans 13 amino acids. The CDR3 protein is CASSESNGYEQYF. The DNA for the CDR3 is TGTGCCAGCAGTGAATCAAATGGATACGAGCAGTACTTC.

The genes are TRBV9 and TRBJ1-6; D gene unclear. V lost 0 bases, J lost 8 bases, and 6 bases lay in between. CDR1 and CDR2 (germline): SGDLS, YYNGEE. This CDR3 spans 13 amino acids. Here the CDR3 DNA reads TGTGCCAGCAGCGTAGTGAGTGATTCACCCCTCCACTTT. It yields the protein CASSVVSDSPLHF.

This chain links TRBV10-1 with TRBJ1-1; D is uncertain. V was shortened by 6 bases and J by 8 bases, with 16 bases between the two germline ends. Germline CDR1 WNHNN, CDR2 SYGVQD (reference sequence). This CDR3 contains 13 residues. This CDR3 is CASSHTGLGEAFF. The CDR3 bases are TGCGCCAGCAGCCACACTGGGCTGGGGGAAGCTTTCTTT.